The 23 T cell receptor beta chains below were found in one sample sequenced in a study of shared clonotypes between healthy human individuals. The table came from immunoSEQ multiplex PCR; TCRdb's copy has only in-frame clones and leaves some out. The table lists about 1.5 million clones, 98% of them singletons. The sample consisted of naive CD4+ T cells sorted from blood. Subset: CD45RA+ positively selected. The receptors were sampled from a man between 25 and 39 years old in good health.

The V and J genes are TRBV27 and TRBJ1-5, with D maybe TRBD1 (5 bases). The germline V and J ends were trimmed by 0 bases and 3 bases, with 18 bases remaining between them. This CDR3 is built from 18 residues. Germline V gene data show CDR1 as MNHEY and CDR2 as SMNVEV (reference sequence). This CDR3 reads CASSLSGLGGMDNQPQHF. DNA of the CDR3: TGTGCCAGCAGTTTATCTGGACTTGGGGGGATGGACAATCAGCCCCAGCATTTT.

The chain joins TRBV9 to TRBJ2-2, with 8 bases lining up with TRBD2. This CDR3 has 17 residues. V trimming: 0 bases; J trimming: 3 bases; junction bases outside the gene matches: 7. Germline-derived CDR1 and CDR2 are SGDLS and YYNGEE. CDR3 nucleotide sequence: TGTGCCAGCAGCGTAGCCCCGGCTAGCGGGCACACCGGGGAGCTGTTTTTT. Translating it yields CASSVAPASGHTGELFF. The full variable domain, in which reference TRBV9 and TRBJ2-2 provide the parts outside the CDR3, is DSGVTQTPKHLITATGQRVTLRCSPRSGDLSVYWYQQSLDQGLQFLIQYYNGEERAKGNILERFSAQQFPDLHSELNLSSLELGDSALYFCASSVAPASGHTGELFFGEGSRLTVL.

V usage is TRBV5-1 and J usage is TRBJ1-1; no clear D. Germline lookup yields CDR1 SGHRS and CDR2 YFSETQ. The V gene lost 7 bases and the J gene lost 1 base, with 8 bases spanning the gap. The CDR3 runs to 12 residues. CDR3: CASGRGNTEAFF. CDR3 bases: TGCGCCAGCGGTAGAGGGAACACTGAAGCTTTCTTT. Full variable domain (missing parts from reference TRBV5-1 and TRBJ1-1): KAGVTQTPRYLIKTRGQQVTLSCSPISGHRSVSWYQQTPGQGLQFLFEYFSETQRNKGNFPGRFSGRQFSNSRSEMNVSTLELGDSALYLCASGRGNTEAFFGQGTRLTVV.

CDR3 DNA: TGTGCCAGCAGCTTGGGGACAGGGGGTATCACCTACAATGAGCAGTTCTTC. It is translated as CASSLGTGGITYNEQFF. This rearrangement joins TRBV5-4 to TRBJ2-1, with TRBD1 identical over 10 bases. The CDR3 totals 17 residues. Germline V lookup: CDR1 SGHNT, CDR2 YYREEE (reference sequence). V shed 0 bases, J shed 2 bases, and the junction held 5 bases outside the gene matches.

V usage is TRBV18 and J usage is TRBJ2-2; 10 bases fit TRBD2. Trimming cost V 3 bases and J 5 bases; bases outside gene matches: 6. From germline, CDR1 is KGHSH and CDR2 LQKENI. The CDR3 totals 16 residues. Here the CDR3 reads CASSPYSSGRTGELFF. As DNA, the CDR3 is TGTGCCAGCTCACCTTACTCTAGCGGGAGAACCGGGGAGCTGTTTTTT.

The chain is built from TRBV9 and TRBJ1-2; no clear D. In germline, CDR1 is SGDLS, CDR2 YYNGEE. The CDR3 covers 15 residues. Between the trimmed V and J ends, which lost 0 bases and 0 bases, there was a span of 9 bases. CDR3 sequence reads: CASSVATSANYGYTF. The CDR3 nucleotides read TGTGCCAGCAGCGTAGCTACCTCAGCTAACTATGGCTACACCTTC.

The J gene is TRBJ1-1, the V gene TRBV9; D uncertain. The V end was cut by 1 base, the J end by 5 bases, with 9 bases between. This CDR3 is 13 amino acids long. Germline V gives CDR1 SGDLS, CDR2 YYNGEE. The CDR3 DNA follows: TGTGCCAGCAGCGTACAGCTAGAGACTGAAGCTTTCTTT. It codes for CASSVQLETEAFF.

V gene TRBV5-1 combines with J gene TRBJ2-7; TRBD1 aligns across 8 bases. The CDR3 is made up of 15 amino acids. Germline CDR1 reads SGHRS; CDR2 reads YFSETQ. Germline trimming cut 4 bases from V and 0 bases from J; bases unmatched to any gene: 6. CDR3 coding DNA: TGCGCCAGCAGCCGCACCGGACAGGGCTCCTACGAGCAGTACTTC. Protein sequence: CASSRTGQGSYEQYF.

The genes are TRBV15 and TRBJ2-1; no firm D call. The length of the CDR3 is 12 residues. The V gene lost 1 base and the J gene lost 7 bases, with 5 bases spanning the gap. Germline values: CDR1 LNHNV, CDR2 YYDKDF (reference sequence). CDR3 sequence (DNA): TGTGCCACCAGCAGAGTTCGGAATGAGCAGTTCTTC. Amino acids: CATSRVRNEQFF.

This chain connects TRBV5-1 to TRBJ2-7, with D possibly called TRBD1 or TRBD2 (5 bases each). V dropped 0 bases and J dropped 5 bases, with 9 bases sitting between them. This CDR3 comprises 13 residues. CDR1 and CDR2 from the germline V gene are SGHRS and YFSETQ. The CDR3 coding sequence is TGCGCCAGCAGCTTGGAGAGGGGCCACGAGCAGTACTTC. It is translated as CASSLERGHEQYF.

The rearrangement links TRBV19 to TRBJ1-2, with 7 bases identical to TRBD1. The CDR3 has 18 amino acids. The ends lost 2 bases at V and 1 base at J; junction bases unmatched: 13. The germline V gene encodes CDR1 LNHDA and CDR2 SQIVND (reference sequence). Written as DNA, the CDR3 is TGTGCCAGTAGTATACTCGGAGGTGGGCCAGGGGGTAACTATGGCTACACCTTC. As protein: CASSILGGGPGGNYGYTF.

A remark on this clone: This specimen includes other DNA sequences encoding the same CDR3. The genes are TRBV7-9 and TRBJ1-4; D gene unclear. CDR1 SEHNR and CDR2 FQNEAQ come from the germline V gene (reference sequence). This CDR3 contains 12 residues. V lost 3 bases, J lost 5 bases, and 4 bases lay in between. The CDR3 sequence is CASSFGNEKLFF. The CDR3 region has the DNA TGTGCCAGCAGCTTCGGAAATGAAAAACTGTTTTTT.

The chain has TRBV6-5 and TRBJ2-3; D is undetermined. Germline assignment: CDR1 MNHEY and CDR2 SVGAGI. V was cut by 0 bases and J by 7 bases, with 14 bases left in between. CDR3 length equals 15 residues. CDR3 protein: CASSYSGEAAHTQYF. The CDR3 DNA reads TGTGCCAGCAGTTACTCTGGGGAAGCAGCCCATACGCAGTATTTT.

The rearrangement uses TRBV5-1 and TRBJ2-5; D is possibly TRBD1 or TRBD2 (5 bases each). This CDR3 is 15 amino acids long. The germline V gene encodes CDR1 SGHRS and CDR2 YFSETQ. V was trimmed by 0 bases and J by 0 bases, leaving 9 bases between them. CDR3 protein: CASSLGGPNQETQYF. In nucleotides, the CDR3 is TGCGCCAGCAGCTTGGGGGGACCGAACCAAGAGACCCAGTACTTC.

The V gene is TRBV5-8, the J gene TRBJ2-7, with D perhaps matching TRBD1 or TRBD2 (5 bases each). Between the trimmed V and J ends, which lost 4 bases and 3 bases, there was a span of 17 bases. Germline lookup yields CDR1 SGHTS and CDR2 YDEGEE. The CDR3 contains 15 residues. CDR3 sequence reads: CASSVAGTAIYEQYF. The CDR3 coding sequence is TGTGCCAGCAGCGTGGCCGGGACCGCCATCTACGAGCAGTACTTC.

The chain combines TRBV4-3 with TRBJ1-1; TRBD1 might be the D (5 bases). The V and J ends lost 0 bases and 2 bases respectively, with 10 bases between them. CDR3 length: 15 residues. Germline V gene data show CDR1 as LGHNA and CDR2 as YSLEER. CDR3 amino acids: CASSQDAGVNTEAFF. CDR3 coding DNA: TGCGCCAGCAGCCAAGATGCGGGGGTCAACACTGAAGCTTTCTTT.

This sequence joins TRBV9 and TRBJ1-3; TRBD1 aligns across 7 bases. The junction had 5 bases not matched to a gene; V was cut back by 0 bases and J by 2 bases. The germline V gene has CDR1 SGDLS and CDR2 YYNGEE. CDR3 length: 16 residues. CDR3: CASSVELRGPGNTIYF. CDR3 DNA: TGTGCCAGCAGCGTAGAGTTAAGGGGGCCTGGAAACACCATATATTTT.

The V call is TRBV5-1, the J call TRBJ2-1; D uncertain. Looked up from germline, CDR1 is SGHRS and CDR2 is YFSETQ. Trimming shortened V by 0 bases and J by 3 bases, and 10 bases separated the two germline ends. CDR3 length: 15 residues. CDR3 loop: CASSLDGGDYNEQFF. The CDR3 region has the DNA TGCGCCAGCAGCTTGGACGGCGGAGACTACAATGAGCAGTTCTTC.

The rearrangement joins TRBV9 to TRBJ2-3; D perhaps matches TRBD2 (6 bases). Germline values: CDR1 SGDLS, CDR2 YYNGEE. The CDR3 totals 15 residues. Between the trimmed V and J ends, which lost 4 bases and 2 bases, there was a span of 14 bases. The CDR3 coding sequence is TGTGCCAGCAGCTCTCCGGGACTTCCCACAGATACGCAGTATTTT. Protein product: CASSSPGLPTDTQYF.

The chain uses TRBV18 and TRBJ1-2; 7 bases align to TRBD1. Germline values: CDR1 KGHSH, CDR2 LQKENI. This CDR3 has 16 residues. V shed 2 bases and J 2 bases; nucleotides not matched to a gene: 8. The CDR3, as DNA: TGTGCCAGCTCACCATTACCTCGGGACAGCAACTATGGCTACACCTTC. Protein: CASSPLPRDSNYGYTF. The full variable domain, in which reference TRBV18 and TRBJ1-2 provide the parts outside the CDR3, is NAGVMQNPRHLVRRRGQEARLRCSPMKGHSHVYWYRQLPEEGLKFMVYLQKENIIDESGMPKERFSAEFPKEGPSILRIQQVVRGDSAAYFCASSPLPRDSNYGYTFGSGTRLTVV.

The chain is built from TRBV7-6 and TRBJ2-7; D unresolved. Trimming took off 1 base at V and 3 bases at J, with 7 bases between the two ends. Germline V gene lookup returns CDR1 SGHVS and CDR2 FNYEAQ. This CDR3 has 13 amino acids. CDR3 in DNA: TGTGCCAGCAGCTTAGAACACAACTACGAGCAGTACTTC. Its protein product is CASSLEHNYEQYF.

The V and J genes are TRBV15 and TRBJ2-7, with a tentative D call TRBD1 (6 bases). Germline CDR1 and CDR2: LNHNV and YYDKDF (reference sequence). Trimming took off 0 bases at V and 1 base at J, with 13 bases between the two ends. This CDR3 is 16 amino acids long. Written as DNA, the CDR3 is TGTGCCACCAGCAGAGATACAGGGATTGGGTCCTACGAGCAGTACTTC. This gives the protein CATSRDTGIGSYEQYF. Variable domain in full (rest from reference TRBV15 and TRBJ2-7): DAMVIQNPRYQVTQFGKPVTLSCSQTLNHNVMYWYQQKSSQAPKLLFHYYDKDFNNEADTPDNFQSRRPNTSFCFLDIRSPGLGDTAMYLCATSRDTGIGSYEQYFGPGTRLTVT.

The V gene is TRBV18, the J gene TRBJ2-4; 9 bases are shared with TRBD1. Germline V gene data show CDR1 as KGHSH and CDR2 as LQKENI. V shed 5 bases and J 1 base; nucleotides not matched to a gene: 3. The CDR3 length is 15 residues. CDR3 bases: TGTGCCAGCTCATCACAGGGGGCTGCCAAAAACATTCAGTACTTC. Translated, it gives CASSSQGAAKNIQYF.